One and the same sample provided the 32 T cell receptor beta chains below, sequenced in a study of blood T cell repertoires in COVID-19. Using immunoSEQ multiplex PCR, the repertoire was profiled, and TCRdb retains in-frame clones only, with some absent. The repertoire holds around 700,000 clones, with around 90% as singletons. Specimen: peripheral blood. These receptors were taken from a woman between 18 and 30 years old with acute or convalescent COVID-19.

The chain joins TRBV9 to TRBJ1-2; TRBD1 aligns across 8 bases. Germline-derived CDR1 and CDR2 are SGDLS and YYNGEE. V dropped 3 bases and J dropped 4; count of bases not matched to a gene: 8. The CDR3 sequence is 15 residues long. The CDR3 sequence: CASSGGQAPSYGYTF. CDR3 coding DNA: TGTGCCAGCAGCGGGGGACAGGCGCCGTCCTATGGCTACACCTTC.

The rearrangement joins TRBV7-3 to TRBJ1-2; 7 bases fit TRBD1. V lost 5 bases, J lost 10 bases, and 16 bases stayed unmatched. Per the germline V gene, CDR1 is SGHTA and CDR2 is FQGTGA. The CDR3 runs to 15 residues. The DNA of the CDR3 is TGTGCCAGCAGCCTCCATAGGGACAGCCCATTCACCTACACCTTC. It specifies CASSLHRDSPFTYTF.

The chain joins TRBV19 to TRBJ2-4, with D hard to call. This CDR3 is built from 16 residues. The germline V gene has CDR1 LNHDA and CDR2 SQIVND (reference sequence). Trimming took off 1 base at V and 3 bases at J, with 13 bases between the two ends. CDR3 DNA sequence: TGTGCCAGTAGTATAGCGTCCTCTCGCGGCAAAAACATTCAGTACTTC. Its protein is CASSIASSRGKNIQYF.

The genes are TRBV19 and TRBJ2-6, with D hard to call. CDR1 LNHDA and CDR2 SQIVND come from the germline V gene (reference sequence). Trimming removed 3 bases from V and 0 bases from J, with 18 bases in between. The CDR3 is 19 amino acids. Written as DNA, the CDR3 is TGTGCCAGTAGTATCGGTCCGAGAAGACAACACTCTGGGGCCAACGTCCTGACTTTC. It translates to CASSIGPRRQHSGANVLTF.

This rearrangement joins TRBV9 to TRBJ2-3; D might be TRBD2 (6 bases). This CDR3 contains 16 residues. From germline, CDR1 is SGDLS and CDR2 YYNGEE. V was pared by 4 bases and J by 4 bases, with 19 bases between. CDR3 coding DNA: TGTGCCAGCAGCCCCAACCCCGGCGGGGCATCAGATACGCAGTATTTT. Protein product: CASSPNPGGASDTQYF.

This rearrangement joins TRBV19 to TRBJ2-3, with TRBD1 matching over 7 bases. The V gene's germline CDR1 is LNHDA and CDR2 SQIVND (reference sequence). The V gene end was trimmed by 5 bases and the J gene end by 2 bases; junction bases not matched to a gene: 7. The CDR3 loop spans 15 amino acids. CDR3 in DNA: TGTGCCAGTAGTCCGGGGACAGCTATCACAGATACGCAGTATTTT. Translating it yields CASSPGTAITDTQYF.

The CDR3 here is CATPAPGGLYSNQPQHF. For the CDR3, the DNA is TGTGCCACTCCTGCGCCGGGGGGACTTTATAGCAATCAGCCCCAGCATTTT. V and J are TRBV24-1 and TRBJ1-5, with D tentatively TRBD1 (5 bases). From germline, CDR1 is KGHDR and CDR2 SFDVKD. The CDR3 is 17 amino acids. Deletions cut 10 bases from V and 0 bases from J, with 21 bases between.

This sequence joins TRBV2 and TRBJ1-2, with D possibly TRBD1 on 6 matching bases. The CDR3 loop spans 11 amino acids. In germline, CDR1 is SNHLY, CDR2 FYNNEI. Trimming took 6 bases from V and 6 from J, leaving 8 bases between them. CDR3 in DNA: TGTGCCAGCAGGGGGGACAATGGCTACACCTTC. It encodes CASRGDNGYTF.

J is TRBJ1-5 and V is TRBV4-1; D remains ambiguous. CDR1 MGHRA and CDR2 YSYEKL come from the germline V gene. CDR3 size: 17 residues. Trimming removed 1 base at V and 0 bases at J, with 13 bases between. The CDR3 DNA sequence: TGCGCCAGCAGCCAAGTCGGCGGCGTTGATAGCAATCAGCCCCAGCATTTT. Its protein is CASSQVGGVDSNQPQHF.

V usage is TRBV4-2 and J usage is TRBJ1-2; tentative D call: TRBD1 (6 bases). V lost 0 bases to trimming and J lost 10 bases, with 30 bases between them. The CDR3 is 19 amino acids. CDR1 is LGHNA, CDR2 YNFKEQ, per germline. CDR3 sequence reads: CASSQDPPGHTAILWDYTF. CDR3 nucleotide sequence: TGTGCCAGCAGCCAAGATCCCCCGGGACACACAGCAATCCTATGGGACTACACCTTC.

The DNA of the CDR3 is TGTGCCAGCAGCCTGGGACAGAGGGTCGGGAGCTATGGCTACACCTTC. It codes for CASSLGQRVGSYGYTF. This chain connects TRBV14 to TRBJ1-2; 7 positions agree with TRBD1. The length of the CDR3 is 16 residues. Germline CDR1 is SGHDN and CDR2 is FVKESK. Trimming took 4 bases from V and 4 from J; bases not matched to a gene: 12.

V gene TRBV5-6 combines with J gene TRBJ1-2; D may be TRBD1 (6 bases). CDR3 length: 15 residues. The V gene's germline CDR1 is SGHDT and CDR2 YYEEEE. The ends were cut back, 1 base at V and 0 bases at J, with 10 bases in the middle. CDR3 protein: CASSLTGLTNYGYTF. Here the CDR3 DNA reads TGTGCCAGCAGCTTGACAGGGCTAACTAACTATGGCTACACCTTC.

The chain has TRBV7-9 and TRBJ2-7; no firm D call. Germline CDR1 and CDR2: SEHNR and FQNEAQ (reference sequence). The CDR3 is 12 residues long. Trimming shortened V by 5 bases and J by 3 bases, and 8 bases separated the two germline ends. CDR3 in amino acids: CASSNSFYEQYF. For the CDR3, the DNA is TGTGCCAGCAGCAACTCCTTCTACGAGCAGTACTTC. Using reference TRBV7-9 and TRBJ2-7 for the parts outside the CDR3, the full variable domain is DTGVSQNPRHKITKRGQNVTFRCDPISEHNRLYWYRQTLGQGPEFLTYFQNEAQLEKSRLLSDRFSAERPKGSFSTLEIQRTEQGDSAMYLCASSNSFYEQYFGPGTRLTVT.

The chain employs TRBV6-2 or TRBV6-3 and TRBJ2-7, with unresolved D. This CDR3 spans 13 amino acids. With 2 bases removed from V and 2 bases from J, the gap between germline ends came to 7 bases. Germline V gene lookup returns CDR1 MNHEY and CDR2 SVGEGT. CDR3 protein: CASSYVRAYEQYF. The CDR3 nucleotides are TGTGCCAGCAGTTACGTCCGAGCCTACGAGCAGTACTTC.

V gene TRBV29-1 combines with J gene TRBJ1-2; D is unresolved. V lost 3 bases and J lost 5, with 4 bases in between. The CDR3 totals 10 residues. Germline CDR1 reads SQVTM; CDR2 reads ANQGSEA. CDR3 sequence (DNA): TGCAGCGTTGACGGTTATGGCTACACCTTC. It specifies CSVDGYGYTF.

In DNA, the CDR3 is TGTGCCACCAGTGATTTCGACAGGGGGGACACCGGGGAGCTGTTTTTT. Its translation is CATSDFDRGDTGELFF. The chain combines TRBV24-1 with TRBJ2-2; 9 positions match TRBD1. CDR3 length: 16 amino acids. The J segment lost 3 bases and the V segment lost 1 base, leaving 2 bases of the junction unmatched. Germline CDR1 is KGHDR and CDR2 is SFDVKD.

The chain combines TRBV14 with TRBJ2-7; a weak D match, TRBD1 (5 bases). This CDR3 comprises 13 residues. CDR1 and CDR2 from the germline V gene are SGHDN and FVKESK. Trimming pared 1 base from V and 9 bases from J, leaving 13 bases between. CDR3: CASSQGAVTGQYF. The CDR3 DNA reads as TGTGCCAGCAGCCAAGGTGCCGTAACAGGGCAGTACTTC. Using reference TRBV14 and TRBJ2-7 for the parts outside the CDR3, the full variable domain is EAGVTQFPSHSVIEKGQTVTLRCDPISGHDNLYWYRRVMGKEIKFLLHFVKESKQDESGMPNNRFLAERTGGTYSTLKVQPAELEDSGVYFCASSQGAVTGQYFGPGTRLTVT.

This clone was seen only once. This chain uses TRBV19 with TRBJ2-3, with 8 positions matching TRBD1. The V segment lost 6 bases and the J segment 0 bases; nucleotides outside the gene matches: 2. The CDR3 sequence is 14 residues long. Germline V gives CDR1 LNHDA, CDR2 SQIVND (reference sequence). CDR3 region: CASRTGASTDTQYF. CDR3 DNA: TGTGCCAGTAGGACAGGGGCTAGCACAGATACGCAGTATTTT.

The chain recombines TRBV5-1 with TRBJ1-2; 9 positions agree with TRBD1. The CDR3 has 17 residues. V lost 4 bases, J lost 4 bases, and 14 bases stayed unmatched. Germline CDR1 reads SGHRS; CDR2 reads YFSETQ. This CDR3 is CASSPRPVDRGAYGYTF. DNA for the CDR3: TGCGCCAGCAGCCCGAGGCCCGTGGACAGGGGAGCCTATGGCTACACCTTC.

This chain joins TRBV7-9 and TRBJ1-5; maybe TRBD1 (5 bases). Germline loops: CDR1 SEHNR, CDR2 FQNEAQ (reference sequence). This CDR3 is built from 14 residues. The V and J ends lost 2 bases and 4 bases respectively, with 9 bases between them. The CDR3 DNA follows: TGTGCCAGCAGCTTAAGTGACAGTAATCAGCCCCAGCATTTT. It is translated as CASSLSDSNQPQHF.

The chain couples TRBV9 to TRBJ1-5; TRBD1 matches at 9 bases. The CDR3 has 14 amino acids. Germline V lookup: CDR1 SGDLS, CDR2 YYNGEE. The J segment lost 6 bases and the V segment lost 5 bases, leaving 6 bases of the junction unmatched. In nucleotides, the CDR3 is TGTGCCAGCAGTCGGGACAGGGCATCTCAGCCCCAGCATTTT. This encodes CASSRDRASQPQHF.

The rearrangement uses TRBV4-1 and TRBJ2-7; D possibly corresponds to TRBD1 (6 bases). The CDR3 is 16 residues long. Between the trimmed V and J ends, which lost 2 bases and 2 bases, there was a span of 16 bases. Germline values: CDR1 MGHRA, CDR2 YSYEKL. CDR3 loop: CASSQLRDTLTYEQYF. The CDR3 nucleotides read TGCGCCAGCAGCCAACTTCGGGACACACTAACCTACGAGCAGTACTTC.

This clone was seen once. The V gene is TRBV18, the J gene TRBJ2-7; D gene uncertain. The CDR3 loop spans 13 amino acids. Trimming removed 4 bases at V and 0 bases at J, with 7 bases between. The germline V gene encodes CDR1 KGHSH and CDR2 LQKENI. This CDR3 reads CASSRYGSYEQYF. As DNA, the CDR3 is TGTGCCAGCTCACGATACGGCTCCTACGAGCAGTACTTC. Filled out from reference TRBV18 and TRBJ2-7, the complete variable domain reads NAGVMQNPRHLVRRRGQEARLRCSPMKGHSHVYWYRQLPEEGLKFMVYLQKENIIDESGMPKERFSAEFPKEGPSILRIQQVVRGDSAAYFCASSRYGSYEQYFGPGTRLTVT.

V is TRBV29-1 and J is TRBJ1-1; D not certain. V lost 7 bases, J lost 10 bases, and 16 bases lay in between. Per the germline V gene, CDR1 is SQVTM and CDR2 is ANQGSEA. The CDR3 has 11 residues. This chain's CDR3 is CSAVVDYGAFF. CDR3 coding DNA: TGCAGCGCCGTAGTAGACTATGGAGCTTTCTTT.

The chain has TRBV4-1 and TRBJ2-5, with TRBD1 matching over 7 bases. The V segment lost 2 bases and the J segment 1 base; nucleotides outside the gene matches: 4. Germline CDR1 MGHRA, CDR2 YSYEKL. This CDR3 comprises 15 residues. In DNA, the CDR3 is TGCGCCAGCAGCCAAAGGACAGGCCTCCAAGAGACCCAGTACTTC. Protein: CASSQRTGLQETQYF.

V gene TRBV5-6 combines with J gene TRBJ2-7, with TRBD1 identical over 12 bases. There are 16 residues in the CDR3. Germline CDR1 is SGHDT and CDR2 is YYEEEE. Germline trimming cut 4 bases from V and 2 bases from J; bases unmatched to any gene: 7. CDR3 in DNA: TGTGCCAGCAGCCCCGGGACAGGGGGCGCCCCCTACGAGCAGTACTTC. This sequence encodes CASSPGTGGAPYEQYF.

The genes are TRBV6-2 or TRBV6-3 and TRBJ1-5, with 9 bases that match TRBD1. Germline lookup yields CDR1 MNHEY and CDR2 SVGEGT. V was pared by 6 bases and J by 6 bases, with 9 bases of the junction left unmatched. The CDR3 runs to 15 residues. This CDR3 reads CASSLGTGWSQPQHF. CDR3 coding DNA: TGTGCCAGCAGCCTCGGGACAGGGTGGAGTCAGCCCCAGCATTTT.

This clone was seen a single time. This rearrangement joins TRBV19 to TRBJ2-3; D not certain. The CDR3 has 17 amino acids. V lost 1 base and J 4 bases, leaving 18 bases between the germline ends. Germline CDR1 LNHDA, CDR2 SQIVND (reference sequence). The CDR3 nucleotides read TGTGCCAGTAGTATAGGGAGCCAGACCTCGAGGCCAGATACGCAGTATTTT. This sequence encodes CASSIGSQTSRPDTQYF.

Comments on this clone: Other DNA sequences of this sample code for an identical CDR3. The chain carries TRBV9 and TRBJ1-1, with D tentatively TRBD1 (6 bases). The CDR3 sequence is 13 residues long. The V end lost 0 bases, the J end lost 3 bases, and 6 bases lay between the germline ends. The germline gives CDR1 SGDLS, CDR2 YYNGEE. Here the CDR3 reads CASSVAGDTEAFF. The DNA of the CDR3 is TGTGCCAGCAGCGTAGCAGGGGACACTGAAGCTTTCTTT.

The chain carries TRBV29-1 and TRBJ1-2; D is possibly TRBD1 (6 bases). Deletions cut 8 bases from V and 7 bases from J, with 17 bases between. CDR1 SQVTM and CDR2 ANQGSEA come from the germline V gene. This CDR3 spans 12 amino acids. The DNA for the CDR3 is TGCAGCTTACCACAGGGACGGGGTGGCTACACCTTC. Its translation is CSLPQGRGGYTF.

The V call is TRBV21-1, the J call TRBJ1-6. TRBV21-1 is recorded as a pseudogene. The CDR3 spans 16 residues. The DNA for the CDR3 is TGTGCCATTAGGAGAGCACCGAGCTCCTATAATTCACCCCTCCACTTT. Its translation: CAIRRAPSSYNSPLHF.

This clone came up many times. The chain is built from TRBV15 and TRBJ2-1; 10 nucleotides match TRBD1. Per the germline V gene, CDR1 is LNHNV and CDR2 is YYDKDF (reference sequence). The CDR3 totals 17 residues. J was trimmed by 4 bases and V by 0 bases; bases with no gene match: 6. The CDR3 DNA follows: TGTGCCACCAGCAGAGAGAAACCGGGACAGGGGTACAATGAGCAGTTCTTC. Translation: CATSREKPGQGYNEQFF.